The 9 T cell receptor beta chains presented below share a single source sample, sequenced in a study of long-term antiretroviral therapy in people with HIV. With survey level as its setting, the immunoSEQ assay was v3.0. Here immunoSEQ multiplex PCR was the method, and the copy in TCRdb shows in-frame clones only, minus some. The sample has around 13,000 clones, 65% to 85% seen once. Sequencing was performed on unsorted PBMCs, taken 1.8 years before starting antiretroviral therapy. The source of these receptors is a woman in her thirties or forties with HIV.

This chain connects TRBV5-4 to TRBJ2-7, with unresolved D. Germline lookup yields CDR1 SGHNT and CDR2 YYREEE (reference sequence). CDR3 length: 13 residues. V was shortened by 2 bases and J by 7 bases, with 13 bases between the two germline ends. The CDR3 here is CASSFGAAQEQYF. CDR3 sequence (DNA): TGTGCCAGCAGCTTCGGCGCCGCGCAAGAGCAGTACTTC. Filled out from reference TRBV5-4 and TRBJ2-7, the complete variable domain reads ETGVTQSPTHLIKTRGQQVTLRCSSQSGHNTVSWYQQALGQGPQFIFQYYREEENGRGNFPPRFSGLQFPNYSSELNVNALELDDSALYLCASSFGAAQEQYFGPGTRLTVT.

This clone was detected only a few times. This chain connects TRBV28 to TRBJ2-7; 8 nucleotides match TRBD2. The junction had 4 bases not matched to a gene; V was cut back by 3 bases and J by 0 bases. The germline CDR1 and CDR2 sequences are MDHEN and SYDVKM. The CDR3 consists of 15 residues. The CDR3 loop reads CASSFSGTGSYEQYF. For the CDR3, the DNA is TGTGCCAGCAGTTTTAGCGGGACTGGCTCCTACGAGCAGTACTTC.

CDR3 residues: CASSPQILAGGRYEQYF. Here the CDR3 DNA reads TGTGCCAGCTCACCACAGATCCTAGCGGGAGGGCGGTACGAGCAGTACTTC. This chain uses TRBV18 with TRBJ2-7, with 12 nucleotides matching TRBD2. J was trimmed by 4 bases and V by 1 base; bases with no gene match: 8. Germline lookup yields CDR1 KGHSH and CDR2 LQKENI. The CDR3 runs to 17 residues.

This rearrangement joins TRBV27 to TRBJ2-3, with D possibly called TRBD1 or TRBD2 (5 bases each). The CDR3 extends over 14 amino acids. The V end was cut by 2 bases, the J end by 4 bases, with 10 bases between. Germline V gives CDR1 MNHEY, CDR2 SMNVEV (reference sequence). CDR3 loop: CASSLGPGPDTQYF. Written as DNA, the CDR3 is TGTGCCAGCAGTTTAGGCCCGGGGCCAGATACGCAGTATTTT.

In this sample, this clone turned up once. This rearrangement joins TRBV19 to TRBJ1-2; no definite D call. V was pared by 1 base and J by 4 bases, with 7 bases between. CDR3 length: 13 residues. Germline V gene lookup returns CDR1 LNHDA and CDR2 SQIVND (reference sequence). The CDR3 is CASSIVTSYGYTF. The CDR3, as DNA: TGTGCCAGTAGTATAGTAACCTCCTATGGCTACACCTTC.

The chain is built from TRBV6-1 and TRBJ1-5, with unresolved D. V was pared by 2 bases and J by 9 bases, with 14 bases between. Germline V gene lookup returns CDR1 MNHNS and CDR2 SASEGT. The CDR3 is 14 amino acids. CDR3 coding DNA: TGTGCCAGCAGTGAAAGTCTTGCTCTCCCGCCCCAGCATTTT. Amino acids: CASSESLALPPQHF.

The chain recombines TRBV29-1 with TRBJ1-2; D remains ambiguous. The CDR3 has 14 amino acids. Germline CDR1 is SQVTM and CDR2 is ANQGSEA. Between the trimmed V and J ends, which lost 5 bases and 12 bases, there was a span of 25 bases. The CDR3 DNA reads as TGCAGCGTTTCGCCTGGTTCAGGTGGAATCGGGCACACCTTC. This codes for CSVSPGSGGIGHTF. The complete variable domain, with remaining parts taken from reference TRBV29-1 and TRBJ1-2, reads SAVISQKPSRDICQRGTSLTIQCQVDSQVTMMFWYRQQPGQSLTLIATANQGSEATYESGFVIDKFPISRPNLTFSTLTVSNMSPEDSSIYLCSVSPGSGGIGHTFGSGTRLTVV.

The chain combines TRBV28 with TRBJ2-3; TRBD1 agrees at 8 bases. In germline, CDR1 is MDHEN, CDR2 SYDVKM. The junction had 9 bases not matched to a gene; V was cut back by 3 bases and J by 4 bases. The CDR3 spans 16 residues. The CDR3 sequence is CASSFSGQGAADTQYF. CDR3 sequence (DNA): TGTGCCAGCAGTTTTTCGGGGCAGGGGGCCGCAGATACGCAGTATTTT.

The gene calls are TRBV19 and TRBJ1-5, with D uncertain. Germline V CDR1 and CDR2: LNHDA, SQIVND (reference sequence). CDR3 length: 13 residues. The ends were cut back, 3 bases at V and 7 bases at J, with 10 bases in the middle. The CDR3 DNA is TGTGCCAGTAGTATCAGTAGGGAACAGCCCCAGCATTTT. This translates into CASSISREQPQHF.